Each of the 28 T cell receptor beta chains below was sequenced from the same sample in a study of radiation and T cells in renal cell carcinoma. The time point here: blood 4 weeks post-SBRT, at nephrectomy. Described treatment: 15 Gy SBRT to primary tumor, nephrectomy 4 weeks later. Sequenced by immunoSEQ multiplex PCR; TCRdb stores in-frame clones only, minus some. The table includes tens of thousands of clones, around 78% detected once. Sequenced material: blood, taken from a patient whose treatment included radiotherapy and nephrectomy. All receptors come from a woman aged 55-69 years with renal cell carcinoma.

CDR3 sequence: CASTGENTEAFF. The CDR3 DNA is TGTGCCAGCACAGGAGAGAACACTGAAGCTTTCTTT. The V call is TRBV6-1, the J call TRBJ1-1; D not resolved. The CDR3 is 12 amino acids. Germline CDR1 MNHNS, CDR2 SASEGT. The ends were cut back, 7 bases at V and 1 base at J, with 7 bases in the middle.

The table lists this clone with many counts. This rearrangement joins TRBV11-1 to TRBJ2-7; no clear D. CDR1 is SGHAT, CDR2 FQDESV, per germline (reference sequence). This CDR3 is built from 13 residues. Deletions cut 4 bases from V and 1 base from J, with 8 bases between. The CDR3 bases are TGTGCCAGCAGCTCCGGAAAGTCCTACGAGCAGTACTTC. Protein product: CASSSGKSYEQYF.

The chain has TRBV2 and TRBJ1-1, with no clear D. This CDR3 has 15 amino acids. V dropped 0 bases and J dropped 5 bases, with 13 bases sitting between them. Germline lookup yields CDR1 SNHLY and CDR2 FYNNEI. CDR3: CASSEANLWGTEAFF. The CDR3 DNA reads TGTGCCAGCAGTGAAGCTAATCTTTGGGGTACTGAAGCTTTCTTT.

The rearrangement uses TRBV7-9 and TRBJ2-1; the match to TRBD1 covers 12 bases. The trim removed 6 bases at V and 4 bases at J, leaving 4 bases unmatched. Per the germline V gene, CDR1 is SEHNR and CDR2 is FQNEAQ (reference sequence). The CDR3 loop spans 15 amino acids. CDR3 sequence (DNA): TGTGCCAGCAGAAGGGGACAGGGGGCTTACAATGAGCAGTTCTTC. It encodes CASRRGQGAYNEQFF.

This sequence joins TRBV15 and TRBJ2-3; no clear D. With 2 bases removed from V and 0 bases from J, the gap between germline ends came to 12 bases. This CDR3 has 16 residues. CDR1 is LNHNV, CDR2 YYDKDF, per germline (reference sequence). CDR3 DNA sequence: TGTGCCACCAGCAGAATAAGCCTGGCTAGCACAGATACGCAGTATTTT. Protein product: CATSRISLASTDTQYF.

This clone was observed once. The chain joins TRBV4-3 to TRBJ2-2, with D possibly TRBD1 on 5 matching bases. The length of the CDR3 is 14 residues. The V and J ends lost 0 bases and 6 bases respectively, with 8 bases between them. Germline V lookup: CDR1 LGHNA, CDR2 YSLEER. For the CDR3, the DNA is TGCGCCAGCAGCCAAGATCCAGGGCCCGGGGAGCTGTTTTTT. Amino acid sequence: CASSQDPGPGELFF.

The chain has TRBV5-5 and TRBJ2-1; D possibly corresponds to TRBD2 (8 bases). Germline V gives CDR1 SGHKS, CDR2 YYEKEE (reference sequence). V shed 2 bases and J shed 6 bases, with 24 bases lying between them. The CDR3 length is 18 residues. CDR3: CASSLIRGQLAGSNEQFF. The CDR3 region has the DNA TGTGCCAGCAGCTTAATCAGGGGACAGCTAGCGGGCTCCAATGAGCAGTTCTTC.

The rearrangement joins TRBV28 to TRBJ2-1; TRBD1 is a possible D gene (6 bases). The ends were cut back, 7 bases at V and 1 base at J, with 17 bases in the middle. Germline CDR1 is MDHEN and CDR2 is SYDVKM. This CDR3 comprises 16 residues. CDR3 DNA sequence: TGTGCCAGCATCTCGTCGGGACACCCGTCCTACAATGAGCAGTTCTTC. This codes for CASISSGHPSYNEQFF. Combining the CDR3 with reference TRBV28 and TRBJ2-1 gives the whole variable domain DVKVTQSSRYLVKRTGEKVFLECVQDMDHENMFWYRQDPGLGLRLIYFSYDVKMKEKGDIPEGYSVSREKKERFSLILESASTNQTSMYLCASISSGHPSYNEQFFGPGTRLTVL.

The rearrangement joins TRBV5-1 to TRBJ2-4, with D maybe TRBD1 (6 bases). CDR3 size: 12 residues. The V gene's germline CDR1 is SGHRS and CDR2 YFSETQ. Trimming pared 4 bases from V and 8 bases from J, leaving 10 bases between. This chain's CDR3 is CASSGTSDIQYF. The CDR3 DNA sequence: TGCGCCAGCAGCGGGACAAGTGACATTCAGTACTTC.

CDR3 in amino acids: CASSFGQVNQPQHF. The CDR3, as DNA: TGTGCCAGCAGCTTTGGACAGGTGAATCAGCCCCAGCATTTT. This chain connects TRBV5-6 to TRBJ1-5, with TRBD1 identical over 7 bases. The CDR3 has 14 amino acids. CDR1 is SGHDT, CDR2 YYEEEE, per germline. J gave up 4 bases and V 2 bases, and 3 bases lay outside the gene matches. The full variable domain, completed using reference TRBV5-6 and TRBJ1-5, is DAGVTQSPTHLIKTRGQQVTLRCSPKSGHDTVSWYQQALGQGPQFIFQYYEEEERQRGNFPDRFSGHQFPNYSSELNVNALLLGDSALYLCASSFGQVNQPQHFGDGTRLSIL.

The CDR3 sequence: CASSLGTANGYTF. CDR3 sequence (DNA): TGTGCCAGCAGCTTAGGGACAGCCAATGGCTACACCTTC. The J gene is TRBJ1-2, the V gene TRBV5-4, with 7 bases fitting TRBD1. The V and J ends lost 2 bases and 6 bases, in that order; junction bases with no gene match: 4. Per the germline V gene, CDR1 is SGHNT and CDR2 is YYREEE (reference sequence). The CDR3 spans 13 residues.

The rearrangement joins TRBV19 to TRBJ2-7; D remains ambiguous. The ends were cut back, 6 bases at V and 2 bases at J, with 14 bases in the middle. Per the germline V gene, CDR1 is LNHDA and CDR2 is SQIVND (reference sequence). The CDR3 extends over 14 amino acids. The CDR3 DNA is TGTGCCAGTAGACCGAATGGGAATACCTACGAGCAGTACTTC. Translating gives CASRPNGNTYEQYF.

The chain's CDR3 is CASSPSTGTEAFF. The CDR3 DNA follows: TGTGCCAGTAGTCCATCCACGGGCACTGAAGCTTTCTTT. The J gene is TRBJ1-1, the V gene TRBV19; D gene unclear. V was pared by 5 bases and J by 4 bases, with 11 bases between. This CDR3 has 13 amino acids. Germline values: CDR1 LNHDA, CDR2 SQIVND (reference sequence).

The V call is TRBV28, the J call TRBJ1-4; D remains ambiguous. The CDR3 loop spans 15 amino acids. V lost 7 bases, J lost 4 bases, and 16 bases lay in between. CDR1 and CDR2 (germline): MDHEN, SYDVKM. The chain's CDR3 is CASTPLQGFNEKLFF. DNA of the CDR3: TGTGCCAGCACCCCTTTACAAGGGTTTAATGAAAAACTGTTTTTT. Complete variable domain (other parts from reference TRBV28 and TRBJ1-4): DVKVTQSSRYLVKRTGEKVFLECVQDMDHENMFWYRQDPGLGLRLIYFSYDVKMKEKGDIPEGYSVSREKKERFSLILESASTNQTSMYLCASTPLQGFNEKLFFGSGTQLSVL.

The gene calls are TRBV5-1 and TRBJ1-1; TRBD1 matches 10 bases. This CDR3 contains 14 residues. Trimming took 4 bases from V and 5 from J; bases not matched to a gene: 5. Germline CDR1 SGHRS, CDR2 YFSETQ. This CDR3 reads CASSQPGQGTEAFF. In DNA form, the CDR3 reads TGCGCCAGCAGCCAGCCGGGACAGGGGACTGAAGCTTTCTTT.

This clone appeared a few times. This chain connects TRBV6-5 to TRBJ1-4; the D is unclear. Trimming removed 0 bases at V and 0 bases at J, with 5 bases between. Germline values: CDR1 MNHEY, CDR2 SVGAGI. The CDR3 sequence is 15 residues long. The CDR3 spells CASSYSAATNEKLFF. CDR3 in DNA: TGTGCCAGCAGTTACTCTGCAGCAACTAATGAAAAACTGTTTTTT.

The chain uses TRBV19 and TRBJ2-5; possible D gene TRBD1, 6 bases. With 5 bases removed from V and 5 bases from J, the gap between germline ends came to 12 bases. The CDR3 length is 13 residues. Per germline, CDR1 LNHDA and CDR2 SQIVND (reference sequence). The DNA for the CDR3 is TGTGCCAGTAGTCTTACAGGGTCCGAGACCCAGTACTTC. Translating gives CASSLTGSETQYF.

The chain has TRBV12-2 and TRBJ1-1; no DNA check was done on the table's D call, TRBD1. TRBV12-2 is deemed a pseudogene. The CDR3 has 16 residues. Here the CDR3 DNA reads TGTGCAAGTCGCTCGGACAGGGAAACAGGGAACACTGAAGCTTTCTTT. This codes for CASRSDRETGNTEAFF.

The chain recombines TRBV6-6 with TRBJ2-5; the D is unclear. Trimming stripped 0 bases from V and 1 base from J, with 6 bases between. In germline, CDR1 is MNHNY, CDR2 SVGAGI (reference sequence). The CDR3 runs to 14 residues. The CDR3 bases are TGTGCCAGCAGTTACTCGTCTTTCCAAGAGACCCAGTACTTC. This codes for CASSYSSFQETQYF.

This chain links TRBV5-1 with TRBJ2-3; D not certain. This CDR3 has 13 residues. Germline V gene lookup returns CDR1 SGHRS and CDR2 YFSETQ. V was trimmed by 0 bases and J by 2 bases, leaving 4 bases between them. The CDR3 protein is CASSLVVTDTQYF. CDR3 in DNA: TGCGCCAGCAGCTTGGTCGTCACAGATACGCAGTATTTT.

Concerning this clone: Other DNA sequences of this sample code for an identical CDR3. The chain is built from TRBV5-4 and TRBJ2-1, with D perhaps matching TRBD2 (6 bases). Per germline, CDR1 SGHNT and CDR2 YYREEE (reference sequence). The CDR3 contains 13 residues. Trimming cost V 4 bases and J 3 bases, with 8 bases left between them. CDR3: CASSLGLYNEQFF. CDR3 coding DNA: TGTGCCAGCAGCCTGGGACTCTACAATGAGCAGTTCTTC.

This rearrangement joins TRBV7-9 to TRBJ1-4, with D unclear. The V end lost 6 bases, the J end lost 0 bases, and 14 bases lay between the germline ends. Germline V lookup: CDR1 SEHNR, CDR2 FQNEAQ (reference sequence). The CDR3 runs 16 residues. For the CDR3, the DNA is TGTGCCAGCAGTCACACGAGGGAGGCAACTAATGAAAAACTGTTTTTT. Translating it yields CASSHTREATNEKLFF.

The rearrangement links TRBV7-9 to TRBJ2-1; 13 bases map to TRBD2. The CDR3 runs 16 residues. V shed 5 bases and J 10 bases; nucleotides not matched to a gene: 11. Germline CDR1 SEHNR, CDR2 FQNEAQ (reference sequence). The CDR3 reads CASSPGGLAGPREQFF. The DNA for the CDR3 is TGTGCCAGCAGCCCTGGGGGACTAGCGGGACCCCGGGAGCAGTTCTTC. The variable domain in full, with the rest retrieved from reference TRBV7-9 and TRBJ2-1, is DTGVSQNPRHKITKRGQNVTFRCDPISEHNRLYWYRQTLGQGPEFLTYFQNEAQLEKSRLLSDRFSAERPKGSFSTLEIQRTEQGDSAMYLCASSPGGLAGPREQFFGPGTRLTVL.

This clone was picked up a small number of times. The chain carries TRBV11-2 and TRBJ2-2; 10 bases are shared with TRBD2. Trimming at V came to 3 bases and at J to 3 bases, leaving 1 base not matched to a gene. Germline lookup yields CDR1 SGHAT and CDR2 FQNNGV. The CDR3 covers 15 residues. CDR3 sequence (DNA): TGTGCCAGCAGCTTTACTAGCGGGGACACCGGGGAGCTGTTTTTT. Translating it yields CASSFTSGDTGELFF.

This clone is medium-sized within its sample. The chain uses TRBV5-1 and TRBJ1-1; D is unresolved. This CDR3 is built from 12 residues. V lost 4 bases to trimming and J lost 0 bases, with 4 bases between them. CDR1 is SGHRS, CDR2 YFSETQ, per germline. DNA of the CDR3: TGCGCCAGCAGCGGTATGAACACTGAAGCTTTCTTT. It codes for CASSGMNTEAFF.

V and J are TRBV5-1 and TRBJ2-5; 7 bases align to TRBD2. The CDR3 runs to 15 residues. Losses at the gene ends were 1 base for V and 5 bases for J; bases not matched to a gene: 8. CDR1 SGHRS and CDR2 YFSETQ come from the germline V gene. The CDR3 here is CASSLLAAMGETQYF. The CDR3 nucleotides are TGCGCCAGCAGCTTGCTAGCGGCAATGGGGGAGACCCAGTACTTC.

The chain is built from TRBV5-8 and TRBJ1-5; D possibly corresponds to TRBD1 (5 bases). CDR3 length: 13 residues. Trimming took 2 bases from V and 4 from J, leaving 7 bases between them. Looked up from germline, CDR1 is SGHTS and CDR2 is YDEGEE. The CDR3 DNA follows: TGTGCCAGCAGCTTCAGGGTGAATCAGCCCCAGCATTTT. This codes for CASSFRVNQPQHF.

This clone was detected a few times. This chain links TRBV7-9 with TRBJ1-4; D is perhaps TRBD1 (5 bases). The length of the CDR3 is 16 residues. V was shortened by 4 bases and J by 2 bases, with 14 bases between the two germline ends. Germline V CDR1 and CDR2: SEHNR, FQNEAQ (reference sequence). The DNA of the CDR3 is TGTGCCAGCAGCTCGCAGGGCCACGGGACTAATGAAAAACTGTTTTTT. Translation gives CASSSQGHGTNEKLFF.